What follows are 21 T cell receptor beta chains derived from one specimen sequenced in a study of blood T cell repertoires in COVID-19. Libraries were prepared by immunoSEQ multiplex PCR; TCRdb keeps only in-frame clonotypes and omits some of them. The sample yields 150,000 to 200,000 clones, roughly 77% seen once. The specimen was peripheral blood. These receptors were obtained from a woman aged 40-49 years with COVID-19, enrolled during active disease.

This clone has only one observation. At one boundary the junction diverges from the germline segment, which might be a read error. The CDR3: CASSQEGSGLAGMGVF. CDR3 sequence (DNA): TGCGCCAGCAGCCAAGAAGGTTCAGGACTAGCGGGTATGGGGGTCTTC. The chain joins TRBV4-1 to TRBJ2-1; 11 nucleotides match TRBD2. From germline, CDR1 is MGHRA and CDR2 YSYEKL. This CDR3 is built from 16 residues.

The rearrangement joins TRBV18 to TRBJ1-2; D is unresolved. The V and J ends lost 2 bases and 0 bases respectively, with 13 bases between them. The CDR3 has 16 residues. Germline V gene data show CDR1 as KGHSH and CDR2 as LQKENI. CDR3 residues: CASSPDARGTNYGYTF. The CDR3 coding sequence is TGTGCCAGCTCACCAGACGCTCGGGGTACTAACTATGGCTACACCTTC.

This clone was counted a single time. The rearrangement uses TRBV19 and TRBJ2-1; D may be TRBD2 (7 bases). The V end lost 3 bases, the J end lost 6 bases, and 15 bases lay between the germline ends. This CDR3 region has 15 residues. CDR1 is LNHDA and CDR2 is SQIVND in the germline V gene (reference sequence). The CDR3 region has the DNA TGTGCCAGTAGTATGGGCGGGGGCGGAACCAATGAGCAGTTCTTC. Protein product: CASSMGGGGTNEQFF.

A few counts support this clone. The chain employs TRBV12-3 or TRBV12-4 and TRBJ1-2; D unclear. Trimming cost V 5 bases and J 4 bases, with 8 bases left between them. This CDR3 comprises 12 residues. The CDR3 DNA is TGTGCCAGCAGTGTAGGAGGCTATGGCTACACCTTC. Translation: CASSVGGYGYTF.

The CDR3 here is CASSAALTNEKLFF. CDR3 in DNA: TGTGCCAGCTCGGCGGCGCTCACTAATGAAAAACTGTTTTTT. This chain joins TRBV18 and TRBJ1-4; D gene uncertain. The germline V and J ends were trimmed by 6 bases and 2 bases, with 10 bases remaining between them. Germline CDR1 and CDR2: KGHSH and LQKENI. CDR3 length: 14 amino acids.

Here the CDR3 reads CAWSAGQPDTQYF. The DNA for the CDR3 is TGTGCCTGGAGTGCGGGACAGCCGGATACGCAGTATTTT. This chain joins TRBV30 and TRBJ2-3; 7 bases line up with TRBD1. Germline V lookup: CDR1 GTSNPN, CDR2 SVGIG (reference sequence). The trim removed 1 base at V and 6 bases at J, leaving 4 bases unmatched. CDR3 length: 13 residues.

This chain links TRBV15 with TRBJ2-5, with D possibly being TRBD1 (5 bases). The CDR3 is 13 residues long. V was trimmed by 8 bases and J by 2 bases, leaving 12 bases between them. Germline V gives CDR1 LNHNV, CDR2 YYDKDF (reference sequence). CDR3 nucleotide sequence: TGTGCCACCCCAGGGTTAAAACAAGAGACCCAGTACTTC. Its translation is CATPGLKQETQYF.

The chain uses TRBV5-1 and TRBJ2-1; 8 nucleotides agree with TRBD1. The CDR3 has 16 residues. V shed 3 bases and J 6 bases; nucleotides not matched to a gene: 11. CDR1 and CDR2 (germline): SGHRS, YFSETQ. The CDR3 bases are TGCGCCAGCAGCTCCATAGGCCGGACAGGGACCAATGAGCAGTTCTTC. This codes for CASSSIGRTGTNEQFF.

This clone was detected only once. V usage is TRBV27 and J usage is TRBJ2-7; TRBD2 aligns across 10 bases. There are 14 residues in the CDR3. The junction had 8 bases not matched to a gene; V was cut back by 5 bases and J by 7 bases. CDR1 MNHEY and CDR2 SMNVEV come from the germline V gene (reference sequence). In nucleotides, the CDR3 is TGTGCCAGCAGTGTGTCTAGCGGGAGTAGAGAGCAGTACTTC. Its protein is CASSVSSGSREQYF.

This clone was recorded only once. V gene TRBV9 combines with J gene TRBJ2-1, with 7 positions matching TRBD2. The CDR3 has 15 amino acids. Germline lookup yields CDR1 SGDLS and CDR2 YYNGEE. V lost 0 bases and J lost 5; bases outside the gene matches: 5. The CDR3 nucleotides are TGTGCCAGCAGCGTAGGGGGGACTACTGACAATGAGCAGTTCTTC. This gives the protein CASSVGGTTDNEQFF. The variable domain in full, completed from reference TRBV9 and TRBJ2-1, reads DSGVTQTPKHLITATGQRVTLRCSPRSGDLSVYWYQQSLDQGLQFLIQYYNGEERAKGNILERFSAQQFPDLHSELNLSSLELGDSALYFCASSVGGTTDNEQFFGPGTRLTVL.

This chain connects TRBV19 to TRBJ1-2; possibly TRBD1 for D (6 bases). Trimming shortened V by 7 bases and J by 0 bases, and 12 bases separated the two germline ends. The CDR3 has 14 amino acids. Germline-derived CDR1 and CDR2 are LNHDA and SQIVND (reference sequence). CDR3 bases: TGTGCCAGTAATGTCGGACAGTCTAACTATGGCTACACCTTC. As protein: CASNVGQSNYGYTF.

The chain joins TRBV3-1 (or the pseudogene TRBV3-2) to TRBJ2-7; 9 bases align to TRBD1. With 5 bases clipped from V and 3 bases from J, the junction kept 2 bases outside the gene matches. Germline CDR1 LGHDT, CDR2 YNNKEL (reference sequence). There are 13 residues in the CDR3. The CDR3 DNA follows: TGTGCCAGCAGCACAGGGGGCTACTACGAGCAGTACTTC. It translates to CASSTGGYYEQYF.

The J gene is TRBJ2-5, the V gene TRBV18; D is perhaps TRBD2 (6 bases). The CDR3 totals 14 residues. Deletions cut 3 bases from V and 2 bases from J, with 10 bases between. Germline lookup yields CDR1 KGHSH and CDR2 LQKENI. In DNA, the CDR3 is TGTGCCAGCTCACCCGGGGGTGTACAAGAGACCCAGTACTTC. This encodes CASSPGGVQETQYF.

J is TRBJ2-5 and V is TRBV5-4; a weak D match, TRBD1 (6 bases). The V gene lost 4 bases and the J gene lost 3 bases, with 10 bases spanning the gap. Per the germline V gene, CDR1 is SGHNT and CDR2 is YYREEE (reference sequence). This CDR3 has 13 amino acids. This CDR3 is CASSPAGEETQYF. CDR3 nucleotides: TGTGCCAGCAGCCCCGCAGGGGAAGAGACCCAGTACTTC. The variable domain in full, completed from reference TRBV5-4 and TRBJ2-5, reads ETGVTQSPTHLIKTRGQQVTLRCSSQSGHNTVSWYQQALGQGPQFIFQYYREEENGRGNFPPRFSGLQFPNYSSELNVNALELDDSALYLCASSPAGEETQYFGPGTRLLVL.

This clone appeared once. The CDR3 DNA reads as TGTGCCAGCAGCTTAAACAGGGACAATCAGCCCCAGCATTTT. Amino acid sequence: CASSLNRDNQPQHF. This sequence joins TRBV7-2 and TRBJ1-5; weak D call: TRBD1 (6 bases). Trimming took 2 bases from V and 3 from J, leaving 8 bases between them. Germline-derived CDR1 and CDR2 are SGHTA and FQGNSA. This CDR3 spans 14 amino acids.

In its sample, this clone was seen a few times. The chain has TRBV27 and TRBJ1-1, with unresolved D. This CDR3 has 14 amino acids. The V end was cut by 7 bases, the J end by 1 base, with 13 bases between. CDR1 is MNHEY and CDR2 is SMNVEV in the germline V gene (reference sequence). This chain's CDR3 is CASKYLGANTEAFF. The CDR3 nucleotides read TGTGCCAGCAAGTACCTCGGAGCGAACACTGAAGCTTTCTTT.

This rearrangement joins TRBV30 to TRBJ1-6; 9 bases are a match to TRBD1. Germline V lookup: CDR1 GTSNPN, CDR2 SVGIG (reference sequence). The CDR3 covers 14 residues. J was trimmed by 7 bases and V by 5 bases; bases with no gene match: 6. The CDR3 is CAWGQGNRNSPLHF. CDR3 coding DNA: TGTGCCTGGGGACAGGGGAATCGGAATTCACCCCTCCACTTT.

This clone was found a few times. The rearrangement joins TRBV6-2 or TRBV6-3 to TRBJ1-5, with D maybe TRBD1 (5 bases). Germline V gene lookup returns CDR1 MNHEY and CDR2 SVGEGT. V lost 5 bases and J lost 6, with 14 bases in between. The CDR3 spans 14 residues. CDR3 nucleotides: TGTGCCAGCAGTCGAATAGGGGATGGTCAGCCCCAGCATTTT. It codes for CASSRIGDGQPQHF.

CDR3 DNA sequence: TGTGCCAGCAGTACCACGGGACTAGTAAATTCCGAGCAGTACTTC. Its protein is CASSTTGLVNSEQYF. V and J are TRBV6-6 and TRBJ2-7; 8 nucleotides line up with TRBD2. V was clipped by 5 bases and J by 6 bases; unmatched bases: 12. Germline loops: CDR1 MNHNY, CDR2 SVGAGI (reference sequence). CDR3 length: 15 amino acids.

The V and J genes are TRBV18 and TRBJ2-5, with a weak D call TRBD2 (7 bases). The CDR3 spans 16 residues. Trimming stripped 3 bases from V and 5 bases from J, with 19 bases between. The germline V gene encodes CDR1 KGHSH and CDR2 LQKENI. CDR3 amino acids: CASSPQEGGVIETQYF. The DNA for the CDR3 is TGTGCCAGCTCACCTCAAGAAGGGGGGGTGATCGAGACCCAGTACTTC.

Written as DNA, the CDR3 is TGTGCCAGCAGCGTCCTCCGGGACAGGGGACAGGGTGGCTACACCTTC. This translates into CASSVLRDRGQGGYTF. The V call is TRBV7-9, the J call TRBJ1-2; 10 nucleotides match TRBD1. CDR1 is SEHNR, CDR2 FQNEAQ, per germline (reference sequence). The length of the CDR3 is 16 residues. V trimming: 5 bases; J trimming: 7 bases; junction bases outside the gene matches: 13.